The sequence of this T cell receptor (beta chain) was determined in a study of blood T cell repertoires in COVID-19. Overall study context: COVID-19 samples collected from the United States, Italy and Spain covered acute and convalescent phases.

CDR3 size: 12 residues. Germline V CDR1 and CDR2: SQVTM, ANQGSEA. Original handling: Amplification of reference gene primers provided the estimated nucleated cell counts. Clones were read by immunoSEQ multiplex PCR, and TCRdb kept only the in-frame ones, dropping some. V, J and clone size were drawn from that table, and D and trimming were deduced from the DNA. This table has roughly 200,000 clones, around 90% appearing once. The rearrangement links TRBV29-1 to TRBJ2-7; D may be TRBD1 (6 bases). The source of this sequence is a young man with active or convalescent COVID-19. The sequencing input was peripheral blood. CDR3 in DNA: TGCAGAGGGGGACCGGTCTCCGCCGAGCAGTACTTC. It encodes CRGGPVSAEQYF.